A single T cell receptor (beta chain) is shown here with its context. The antigen remains undetermined. Primers for the PCR totalled 60 Vbeta and 13 Jbeta. TCRdb's copy holds only in-frame clones and misses some; the assay was immunoSEQ multiplex PCR. The sample holds 95,000 to 100,000 clones, 76% seen once. This record belongs to a study of cytomegalovirus exposure and HLA in healthy donors. Donors showed nominal health when sampled, although they likely had unrecorded immune exposures. Trimming removed 5 bases at V and 0 bases at J, with 9 bases between. The CDR3 is 14 amino acids. Germline V gene lookup returns CDR1 SGHTA and CDR2 FQGNSA. Notes on the study in general: TCR beta sequences reportedly predicted most subjects' HLA-A and HLA-B alleles accurately. It was about 150 TCR beta chains that were listed as cytomegalovirus-associated. Relative to the approximately 670-donor mean, N-insertions were reportedly fewer in an Asian-associated ancestry cluster in a later analysis.

The sequencing sample was made of PBMCs. This sequence originates from a man in his forties in good health and CMV-seronegative. This chain uses TRBV7-2 with TRBJ2-3; D is uncertain. This CDR3 is CASSREASTDTQYF. The CDR3 DNA reads as TGTGCCAGCAGCCGAGAGGCGAGCACAGATACGCAGTATTTT. Using reference TRBV7-2 and TRBJ2-3 for the parts outside the CDR3, the full variable domain is GAGVSQSPSNKVTEKGKDVELRCDPISGHTALYWYRQSLGQGLEFLIYFQGNSAPDKSGLPSDRFSAERTGGSVSTLTIQRTQQEDSAVYLCASSREASTDTQYFGPGTRLTVL.